Listed here is a single T cell receptor (beta chain). Its target is not known. The CDR3 runs to 15 residues. Production of TCR cDNA was by 5'RACE template switching, which also added a universal primer site and UMIs. TCRdb independently ran MiXCR on the 5' RACE reads; one entry per CDR3 protein. The table records a few hundred thousand distinct CDR3 sequences, 6.9% of them present only once. The sample comes from a study of T cells after yellow fever vaccination. Study-level findings and limits: Among primary-vaccination clones, most reappeared after the booster, at 95% to 96% for CD4 and 88% for CD8.

This sequence originates from a man aged 25-40 years who received the YFV17D yellow fever vaccine. V usage is TRBV21-1 and J usage is TRBJ2-7; the DNA was not compared with TRBD2, the D call given in the table. TRBV21-1 is noted as a pseudogene. The sequenced sample was CD4+ T cells sorted from PBMCs, obtained 15 days after the yellow fever booster vaccination. CDR3 sequence reads: CASSKGVSGRREQYF. Here the CDR3 DNA reads TGTGCCAGCAGCAAAGGAGTTAGCGGGAGGAGGGAGCAGTACTTC.